Listed here is a single T cell receptor beta chain. Its antigen is still unknown. The data originate from a study of T-cell memory formation after mild COVID-19. Study background: For the most part, TCR clusters were specific to one donor. Study-level findings and limits: A balance of CD4 and CD8 characterized clones contracting day 15 to 85, whereas later expanders leaned CD4+. Pre-infection memory contained some responding clones, which suggested that cross-reactive memory had joined. Proof of SARS-CoV-2 specificity was absent for the second-wave clones that crested on day 37.

MiXCR was run by TCRdb on the 5' RACE reads, yielding one entry per CDR3 protein. The table has about 190,000 distinct CDR3 sequences, around 20% seen once. V gave up 5 bases and J gave up 6 bases; unmatched junction bases: 13. CDR3 length: 16 amino acids. Germline CDR1 is MNHEY and CDR2 is SVGAGI. This sequence joins TRBV6-5 and TRBJ2-1, with 7 bases fitting TRBD1. The sequenced sample was PBMCs or a T cell subset sorted from them (not recorded which). The clonotype comes from an adult woman who had mild COVID-19 (a few samples of this study predate the infection). Cell type and time point are not known. The CDR3 DNA reads as TGTGCCAGCAGTAAACATCCGGGACAGCACTTCAATGAGCAGTTCTTC. Its translation: CASSKHPGQHFNEQFF.